The present TCR beta chain was sequenced within a study of shared clonotypes between healthy human individuals. Background on the study: Donors had three CD4 naive, three CD4 memory, two CD8 naive and one CD8 memory plate apiece.

Sequencing was performed with immunoSEQ multiplex PCR; in TCRdb, only in-frame clones are kept and a portion is missing. The sample carries approximately 2,000,000 clones, around 93% recorded once. Study-wide points: Non-shared clonotypes had lower generation probabilities than those shared by all four donors.

This CDR3 contains 15 residues. Germline loops: CDR1 LGHNA, CDR2 YNFKEQ. Trimming shortened V by 1 base and J by 3 bases, and 10 bases separated the two germline ends. In its sample, this clone was seen once. The antigen is unknown. Naive CD8 isolation took CD45RO-negative cells positively selected for CCR7 and excluded terminally differentiated effector memory CD45RA+ cells. Participating donors were healthy, HIV-negative adults free of recent acute infections or vaccinations. The V and J genes are TRBV4-2 and TRBJ2-1; tentatively, D is TRBD2 (6 bases). Input material: naive CD8+ T cells from PBMCs. The receptor comes from a man between 18 and 29 years old in good health. Some clones in this sample may be carry-over from other donors' samples. The CDR3 loop reads CASSQVSGLYNEQFF. The CDR3 DNA reads TGTGCCAGCAGCCAAGTTAGCGGACTCTACAATGAGCAGTTCTTC.